This entry features one T cell receptor (beta chain) sequence. The data stem from a study of blood T cell repertoires in COVID-19. Study overall: COVID-19 samples, acute and convalescent, were from the United States, Italy and Spain. PBMCs, B-cell-depleted T cells, or T cells provided the cDNA or gDNA that made up the material.

Per the study methods: Scientists estimated how many nucleated cells there were by amplifying reference gene primers. Produced via immunoSEQ multiplex PCR; TCRdb's table is partial and in-frame only. For V, J and clone size, that table is used; D and trimming come from the DNA. The table has fewer than 85,000 clones, approximately 90% seen once. Germline assignment: CDR1 SGHVS and CDR2 FNYEAQ. CDR3 size: 15 residues. J lost 4 bases, V lost 5 bases, and 4 bases had no gene match. The rearrangement joins TRBV7-6 to TRBJ2-1, with TRBD2 identical over 11 bases. This clonotype was obtained from a man aged 55 to 70 with acute or convalescent COVID-19. Source material: peripheral blood. CDR3 nucleotides: TGTGCCAGCAGCCCTAGCGGGGGGAATTACAATGAGCAGTTCTTC. The encoded protein is CASSPSGGNYNEQFF.